This passage covers 6 T cell receptor beta chains from one sample sequenced in a study of T-cell reconstitution after alpha-beta-depleted transplantation in children. The authors prepared the TCRbeta library with unique molecular identifiers. TCRdb re-called the PCR reads through MiXCR, storing one row per CDR3 protein. The table includes about 240,000 distinct CDR3 sequences, more than 10% detected once. The source material was PBMCs from the stem cell graft donor, sampled from the stem cell graft. The origin of the receptors is a human donor who donated a stem cell graft to a child with acute lymphoblastic leukemia.

This clonotype turned up a few times. The rearrangement uses TRBV10-3 and TRBJ1-5, with D perhaps matching TRBD1 (6 bases). The germline V and J ends were trimmed by 8 bases and 7 bases, with 12 bases remaining between them. Germline assignment: CDR1 ENHRY and CDR2 SYGVKD. The CDR3 is 12 amino acids. The CDR3 region is CAIGEGDQPQHF. As DNA, the CDR3 is TGTGCCATCGGGGAGGGGGACCAGCCCCAGCATTTT.

This clonotype was counted many times. The gene calls are TRBV5-1 and TRBJ2-1, with TRBD2 identical over 7 bases. Germline trimming cut 3 bases from V and 8 bases from J; bases unmatched to any gene: 11. The CDR3 is made up of 15 amino acids. Per the germline V gene, CDR1 is SGHRS and CDR2 is YFSETQ. The CDR3 loop is CASSSPGLPLDEQFF. The CDR3 DNA reads TGCGCCAGCAGCTCCCCGGGACTACCCCTGGATGAGCAGTTCTTC.

This clonotype was recorded at least ten times. The gene calls are TRBV6-5 and TRBJ2-2; 14 bases are shared with TRBD2. After removal of 0 bases from V and 0 bases from J, the junction contained 0 bases not matched to a gene. Germline CDR1 reads MNHEY; CDR2 reads SVGAGI. CDR3 length equals 18 residues. The CDR3 DNA follows: TGTGCCAGCAGTTACTCGGGACTAGCGGGGGCGAACACCGGGGAGCTGTTTTTT. As protein: CASSYSGLAGANTGELFF.

In its sample, this clonotype was seen many times. The rearrangement uses TRBV3-1 and TRBJ2-1; 13 bases map to TRBD2. The V gene's germline CDR1 is LGHDT and CDR2 YNNKEL (reference sequence). The junction had 0 bases not matched to a gene; V was cut back by 0 bases and J by 7 bases. The CDR3 sequence is 15 residues long. This CDR3 is CASSQELAGGNEQFF. CDR3 sequence (DNA): TGTGCCAGCAGCCAAGAACTAGCGGGAGGGAATGAGCAGTTCTTC.

This clonotype has at least ten counts. The rearrangement uses TRBV5-5 and TRBJ2-7; D may be TRBD1 (6 bases). V shed 1 base and J shed 4 bases, with 15 bases lying between them. This CDR3 has 15 amino acids. CDR1 and CDR2 from the germline V gene are SGHKS and YYEKEE (reference sequence). The CDR3 region is CASSLRDNPLYEQYF. CDR3 sequence (DNA): TGTGCCAGCAGCTTGAGGGACAACCCGCTTTACGAGCAGTACTTC.

The chain is built from TRBV7-9 and TRBJ1-2; D unclear. V lost 4 bases to trimming and J lost 8 bases, with 23 bases between them. Looked up from germline, CDR1 is SEHNR and CDR2 is FQNEAQ (reference sequence). CDR3 length: 16 amino acids. CDR3 protein: CASSSQLLKGMRGYTF. In DNA, the CDR3 is TGTGCCAGCAGCTCACAACTCCTTAAGGGAATGAGGGGCTACACCTTC.